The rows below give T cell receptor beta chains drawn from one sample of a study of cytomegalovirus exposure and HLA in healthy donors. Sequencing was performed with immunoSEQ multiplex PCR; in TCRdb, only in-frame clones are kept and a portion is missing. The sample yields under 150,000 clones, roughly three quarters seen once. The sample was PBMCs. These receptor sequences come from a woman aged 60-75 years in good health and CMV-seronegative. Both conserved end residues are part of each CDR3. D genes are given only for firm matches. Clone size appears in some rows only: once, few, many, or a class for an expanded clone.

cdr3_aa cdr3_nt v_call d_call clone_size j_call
CASSVAMRGAGEDTQYF TGTGCCAGCAGCGTAGCTATGCGGGGGGCCGGGGAGGATACGCAGTATTTT TRBV9 TRBD2 NA TRBJ2-3
CASSPNRGPYEQYF TGTGCCAGCAGCCCGAACAGGGGGCCCTACGAGCAGTACTTC TRBV11-2 TRBD1 NA TRBJ2-7
CASSLVVGTTEAFF TGCGCCAGCAGCTTGGTGGTCGGGACTACTGAAGCTTTCTTT TRBV5-1 NA NA TRBJ1-1
CASSFSGGTEAFF TGTGCCAGCAGCTTCTCAGGGGGCACTGAAGCTTTCTTT TRBV5-6 TRBD1 once TRBJ1-1
CASTFTATNEKLFF TGCGCCAGCACCTTCACTGCAACTAATGAAAAACTGTTTTTT TRBV5-1 NA few TRBJ1-4
CASSLVWLEADTQYF TGTGCCAGCAGCTTAGTGTGGCTAGAGGCAGATACGCAGTATTTT TRBV7-2 NA NA TRBJ2-3
CASSSTHANYGYTF TGTGCCAGCAGTTCGACACACGCTAACTATGGCTACACCTTC TRBV6-5 NA NA TRBJ1-2
CASSSRPKAFF TGTGCCAGTAGTTCCCGTCCTAAGGCTTTCTTT TRBV19 NA NA TRBJ1-1
CASSPPGGTYNEQFF TGTGCCAGCAGCCCGCCCGGCGGGACTTACAATGAGCAGTTCTTC TRBV28 NA NA TRBJ2-1
CASTPANTDTQYF TGTGCCAGCACGCCAGCGAACACAGATACGCAGTATTTT TRBV2 NA NA TRBJ2-3
CASSLDGTGPEYF TGTGCCAGCAGCTTAGACGGGACAGGTCCTGAGTACTTC TRBV7-9 TRBD1 NA TRBJ2-7
CASSLIGTKEAFF TGTGCCAGCAGCTTAATCGGGACAAAGGAAGCTTTCTTT TRBV7-3 NA NA TRBJ1-1
CASSLGAGSRNIQYF TGTGCCAGCAGCTTAGGAGCGGGGTCAAGGAACATTCAGTACTTC TRBV7-9 TRBD2 NA TRBJ2-4
CASSITGNTGELFF TGTGCCAGTAGTATTACAGGGAACACCGGGGAGCTGTTTTTT TRBV19 NA NA TRBJ2-2
CASSVGTAAYEQYF TGTGCCAGCAGCGTAGGGACAGCCGCCTACGAGCAGTACTTC TRBV9 NA NA TRBJ2-7
CASFGMSRGNQPQHF TGTGCCAGCTTTGGTATGAGCAGGGGAAATCAGCCCCAGCATTTT TRBV6-6 NA NA TRBJ1-5
CATSRYTSGGQETQYF TGTGCCACCAGCAGATACACTAGCGGGGGACAAGAGACCCAGTACTTC TRBV15 TRBD2 NA TRBJ2-5
CASSFRLAGGTQETQYF TGCGCCAGCAGCTTCCGACTAGCGGGGGGGACGCAAGAGACCCAGTACTTC TRBV5-1 TRBD2 NA TRBJ2-5
CASSLDWSGTEAFF TGCGCCAGCAGCTTGGACTGGTCCGGGACTGAAGCTTTCTTT TRBV5-1 NA NA TRBJ1-1
CASSLDSYNSPLHF TGCGCCAGCAGCCTGGACAGCTATAATTCACCCCTCCACTTT TRBV5-1 NA NA TRBJ1-6
CASSRTGTSANEQFF TGTGCCAGTAGCCGAACCGGGACTAGCGCGAATGAGCAGTTCTTC TRBV19 TRBD2 few TRBJ2-1